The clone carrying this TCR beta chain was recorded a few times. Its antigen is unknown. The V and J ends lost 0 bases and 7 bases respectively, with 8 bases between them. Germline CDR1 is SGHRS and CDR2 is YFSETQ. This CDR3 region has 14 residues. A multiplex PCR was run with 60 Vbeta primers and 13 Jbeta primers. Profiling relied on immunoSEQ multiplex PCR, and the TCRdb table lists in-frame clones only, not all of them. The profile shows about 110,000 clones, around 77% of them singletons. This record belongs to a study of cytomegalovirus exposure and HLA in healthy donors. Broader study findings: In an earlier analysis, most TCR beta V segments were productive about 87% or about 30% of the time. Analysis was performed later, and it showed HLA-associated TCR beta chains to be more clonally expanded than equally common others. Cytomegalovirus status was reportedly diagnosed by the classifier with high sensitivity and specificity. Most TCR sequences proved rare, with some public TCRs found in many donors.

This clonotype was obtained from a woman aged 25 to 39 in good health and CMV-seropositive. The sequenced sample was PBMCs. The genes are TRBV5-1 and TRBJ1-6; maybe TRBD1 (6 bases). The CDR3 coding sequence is TGCGCCAGCAGCTTGGACAGGGACAATTCACCCCTCCACTTT. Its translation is CASSLDRDNSPLHF.